The rows below give T cell receptor beta chains drawn from one sample of a study of T-cell reconstitution after alpha-beta-depleted transplantation in children. TCRdb reanalysed the PCR reads using MiXCR and keeps one entry per CDR3 protein. Among some 500,000 distinct CDR3 sequences listed, approximately 32% were seen once. The input for sequencing was PBMCs from the stem cell graft donor, taken from the stem cell graft. The receptor source for this set is a human donor who donated a stem cell graft to a child with aplastic anemia. Each CDR3 is given with its conserved first and last residue. The order of the fields is clone size, V gene, J gene, D gene, CDR3 protein, CDR3 DNA. A D gene is named only where the DNA matches it firmly. Not all rows give a size; the values are once, few, many and, for expanded clones, a class.

-	TRBV25-1	TRBJ1-2	-	CASAPAGTQTYGYTF	TGTGCCAGCGCCCCAGCAGGGACGCAAACCTATGGCTACACCTTC
-	TRBV10-3	TRBJ2-1	TRBD2	CAISLGGYEQFF	TGTGCCATCAGCCTCGGGGGGTATGAGCAGTTCTTC
few	TRBV6-5	TRBJ1-5	-	CASSYSDGSNQPQHF	TGTGCCAGCAGTTACTCAGACGGTAGCAATCAGCCCCAGCATTTT
-	TRBV6-4	TRBJ2-1	TRBD2	CASSDGTSGPNEQFF	TGTGCCAGCAGTGACGGCACTAGCGGGCCTAATGAGCAGTTCTTC
-	TRBV11-2	TRBJ2-3	TRBD2	CASSSGGSGSLDTQYF	TGTGCCAGCAGCTCCGGCGGTAGCGGGAGTCTCGATACGCAGTATTTT
few	TRBV20-1	TRBJ2-3	-	CSAGPGPSLDTQYF	TGCAGTGCTGGGCCGGGACCCTCGCTAGATACGCAGTATTTT
few	TRBV29-1	TRBJ2-1	TRBD2	CSVETLAGPYNEQFF	TGCAGCGTTGAGACACTAGCGGGACCATACAATGAGCAGTTCTTC
-	TRBV4-2	TRBJ2-7	TRBD1	CASSQGRTGSPYEQYF	TGTGCCAGCAGCCAAGGAAGGACAGGGAGCCCCTACGAGCAGTACTTC
few	TRBV9	TRBJ1-1	-	CASSVVSGTEAFF	TGTGCCAGCAGCGTAGTATCGGGGACTGAAGCTTTCTTT
-	TRBV11-2	TRBJ2-2	TRBD2	CASSLDLSGRVTGELFF	TGTGCCAGCAGCTTAGATCTAAGCGGGAGGGTCACCGGGGAGCTGTTTTTT
few	TRBV18	TRBJ2-1	TRBD2	CASSPSLAGGYNEQFF	TGTGCCAGCTCACCCTCACTAGCGGGAGGCTACAATGAGCAGTTCTTC
-	TRBV30	TRBJ2-1	-	CAWSKGVGEQFF	TGTGCCTGGAGCAAGGGGGTAGGGGAGCAGTTCTTC
-	TRBV29-1	TRBJ2-5	-	CSVVTRTQETQYF	TGCAGCGTCGTCACACGTACCCAAGAGACCCAGTACTTC
-	TRBV7-9	TRBJ2-1	-	CASSLGTERQPYNEQFF	TGTGCCAGCAGCTTAGGTACAGAGAGACAGCCTTACAATGAGCAGTTCTTC
-	TRBV2	TRBJ1-1	-	CATGPLGTEAFF	TGTGCCACCGGGCCCTTGGGCACTGAAGCTTTCTTT
-	TRBV12-3/TRBV12-4	TRBJ2-2	-	CASTSPRGSGELFF	TGTGCCAGCACGTCCCCCCGCGGAAGCGGGGAGCTGTTTTTT
-	TRBV6-2/TRBV6-3	TRBJ2-5	TRBD2	CASWQREREETQYF	TGTGCCAGCTGGCAGCGGGAGCGTGAAGAGACCCAGTACTTC
-	TRBV5-1	TRBJ1-3	-	CASSPAQGGGNTIYF	TGCGCCAGCAGCCCGGCCCAGGGTGGTGGAAACACCATATATTTT